What follows describes a single T cell receptor (beta chain). Antigen unknown. This entry belongs to a study of T cell responses to AZD1222 COVID-19 vaccine. Study results and limitations: The sample set comprised mostly white British donors with more females, and clonal diversity was possibly underestimated. Mapped onto spike, vaccine-associated CD4 TCRs spanned it and were dominant at 160-218 and 743-854. Baseline seropositivity occurred in only a handful of AZD1222 recipients.

Germline CDR1 is SGHKS and CDR2 is YYEKEE (reference sequence). CDR3 length equals 15 residues. Deletions cut 0 bases from V and 5 bases from J, with 14 bases between. The repertoire was sequenced with immunoSEQ multiplex PCR; TCRdb's copy has only in-frame clones and lacks some. The sample consists of 110,000 or so clones, roughly 89% of them appearing once. Pooled in the analysis were second doses at about 4 or about 12 weeks. Sequencing was performed on peripheral blood, taken 28 days after the second AZD1222 dose. V gene TRBV5-5 combines with J gene TRBJ1-1; perhaps TRBD1 as D (6 bases). This clonotype originated in an adult who received the AZD1222 COVID-19 vaccine. For the CDR3, the DNA is TGTGCCAGCAGCTTGGTCGGGGGCGCGGGTACTGAAGCTTTCTTT. This translates into CASSLVGGAGTEAFF.